This passage covers 14 T cell receptor beta chains from one sample sequenced in a study of metastatic and nonmetastatic thyroid tumors. All patients were treatment-naive before thyroid surgery. TCRdb reanalyzed the PCR reads via MiXCR. The table has tens of thousands of clones, approximately 11% seen once. The specimen sequenced was blood. These receptors were collected from a female donor with papillary thyroid cancer or a benign thyroid nodule (not recorded which). Some clones in this sample may be carry-over from other donors' samples.

V and J are TRBV12-3 or TRBV12-4 and TRBJ1-2; the match to TRBD1 covers 8 bases. Germline trimming cut 5 bases from V and 8 bases from J; bases unmatched to any gene: 13. CDR3 length equals 15 residues. The CDR3 coding sequence is TGTGCCAGCAGTCCACCCCCCGGGACAGGCGCGGGCTACACCTTC. Amino acids: CASSPPPGTGAGYTF.

This clone was picked up a small number of times. J is TRBJ1-1 and V is TRBV6-1; D call uncertain. V was trimmed by 6 bases and J by 0 bases, leaving 14 bases between them. This CDR3 has 15 amino acids. CDR1 and CDR2 (germline): MNHNS, SASEGT. The CDR3 sequence: CASRLSTYMNTEAFF. The CDR3 nucleotides read TGTGCCAGCAGACTTTCGACGTACATGAACACTGAAGCTTTCTTT.

In its sample, this clone was seen a few times. A read error is likely, as this CDR3 ends without the conserved phenylalanine or tryptophan. V usage is TRBV10-3 and J usage is TRBJ2-2; D is possibly TRBD2 (6 bases). Trimming removed 11 bases at V and 6 bases at J, with 16 bases between. CDR1 and CDR2 (germline): ENHRY, SYGVKD. This CDR3 comprises 13 residues. This chain's CDR3 is CAVPRDSPGELFL. The CDR3 DNA reads as TGTGCCGTGCCGCGGGATAGCCCCGGGGAGCTGTTTCTT.

This clone was picked up many times. The gene calls are TRBV28 and TRBJ2-7, with a tentative D call TRBD2 (6 bases). CDR1 and CDR2 from the germline V gene are MDHEN and SYDVKM. V was pared by 1 base and J by 5 bases, with 15 bases between. This CDR3 contains 15 residues. The CDR3 sequence is CASSLSAGRADEQYF. As DNA, the CDR3 is TGTGCCAGCAGTTTATCTGCGGGAAGAGCGGACGAGCAGTACTTC.

Ten or more counts support this clone. The genes are TRBV9 and TRBJ2-3; the D is unclear. The CDR3 spans 12 residues. The germline gives CDR1 SGDLS, CDR2 YYNGEE. The V gene lost 0 bases and the J gene lost 4 bases, with 3 bases spanning the gap. CDR3 amino acids: CASSVGADTQYF. The CDR3 DNA reads TGTGCCAGCAGCGTAGGGGCAGATACGCAGTATTTT.

This clone was detected many times. V gene TRBV28 combines with J gene TRBJ2-3, with 7 bases aligning to TRBD1. Germline V gene data show CDR1 as MDHEN and CDR2 as SYDVKM. V shed 5 bases, J shed 0 bases, and the junction held 2 bases outside the gene matches. The CDR3 runs to 14 residues. CDR3 DNA sequence: TGTGCCAGCAGTGACAGGGACAGCACAGATACGCAGTATTTT. It translates to CASSDRDSTDTQYF.

The V call is TRBV4-3, the J call TRBJ1-4; weak D call: TRBD1 (6 bases). This CDR3 is 15 amino acids long. Per germline, CDR1 LGHNA and CDR2 YSLEER. Trimming shortened V by 10 bases and J by 7 bases, and 22 bases separated the two germline ends. DNA for the CDR3: TGCGCCAACTGCCAAGAGTGGGGGCGCGGTGAAAAACTGTTTTTT. Translated, it gives CANCQEWGRGEKLFF.

The count of this clone is one. The gene calls are TRBV5-1 and TRBJ1-3, with a weak D call TRBD1 (6 bases). From germline, CDR1 is SGHRS and CDR2 YFSETQ. The CDR3 extends over 13 amino acids. V lost 7 bases and J 0 bases, leaving 8 bases between the germline ends. CDR3: CASQQGSGNTIYF. CDR3 DNA sequence: TGCGCCAGCCAACAGGGCTCTGGAAACACCATATATTTT.

Remarks on this clone: A single base separates this from a much larger clone, so it may be a read error. The genes are TRBV22-1 and TRBJ2-5; the tabulated D call, TRBD1, remains unverified against the DNA. TRBV22-1 has pseudogene status. CDR3 length equals 17 residues. The CDR3 coding sequence is TGTGCCAGCAGAGTAGGTGGGACAGGGGCCCTCCAAGAGACCCAGTACTTC. Amino acids: CASRVGGTGALQETQYF.

The sample holds many counts of this clone. The CDR3 DNA sequence: TGCGCCAGCAGCCAAGAAGCGAATTCAGCCTACGAGCAGTACTTC. Translation: CASSQEANSAYEQYF. V is TRBV4-1 and J is TRBJ2-7; no firm D call. The V end was cut by 0 bases, the J end by 2 bases, with 11 bases between. Germline V gene data show CDR1 as MGHRA and CDR2 as YSYEKL. The CDR3 is 15 amino acids.

This clone was detected ten times or more. This rearrangement joins TRBV24-1 to TRBJ1-1, with D maybe TRBD1 (5 bases). This CDR3 comprises 14 residues. CDR1 and CDR2 (germline): KGHDR, SFDVKD. Trimming took off 9 bases at V and 1 base at J, with 14 bases between the two ends. Here the CDR3 DNA reads TGTGCCACCGGGGGAGAACCTGAGAACACTGAAGCTTTCTTT. It specifies CATGGEPENTEAFF.

This clone was seen many times. In the same sample, other DNA sequences code for this CDR3. The chain joins TRBV6-2 or TRBV6-3 to TRBJ2-7; D is undetermined. This CDR3 spans 12 amino acids. Germline CDR1 is MNHEY and CDR2 is SVGEGT. V dropped 2 bases and J dropped 0 bases, with 2 bases sitting between them. In DNA, the CDR3 is TGTGCCAGCAGTTACAACTCCTACGAGCAGTACTTC. Translating gives CASSYNSYEQYF.

At least ten counts were recorded for this clone. This rearrangement joins TRBV6-2 or TRBV6-3 to TRBJ1-1; D is undetermined. Germline V gives CDR1 MNHEY, CDR2 SVGEGT. The CDR3 length is 13 residues. V lost 2 bases to trimming and J lost 6 bases, with 10 bases between them. The DNA of the CDR3 is TGTGCCAGCAGTTACCCCGTGGAGGCTGAAGCTTTCTTT. It codes for CASSYPVEAEAFF.

This clone was seen a few times. The V gene is TRBV6-1, the J gene TRBJ2-6; no definite D call. V was shortened by 6 bases and J by 0 bases, with 12 bases between the two germline ends. This CDR3 comprises 16 residues. Per the germline V gene, CDR1 is MNHNS and CDR2 is SASEGT. Written as DNA, the CDR3 is TGTGCCAGCAGCCCACCGGCCGGCTCTGGGGCCAACGTCCTGACTTTC. Encoded protein: CASSPPAGSGANVLTF.